Listed below are T cell receptor beta chains from one sample, sequenced in a study of T cells in Graves' hyperthyroidism and ophthalmopathy. TCRdb processed the multiplex PCR reads anew with MiXCR; each CDR3 protein has one entry. This repertoire shows fewer than 800,000 distinct CDR3 sequences, roughly 15% found once; its top ten account for under 10%. The sequenced sample consisted of blood. The receptors derive from a man aged 18 to 30 with Graves' hyperthyroidism. CDR3s include the opening cysteine and the closing phenylalanine or tryptophan. Fields, in order: V gene, D gene, J gene, CDR3 protein. D genes are given only for firm matches.

v_gene: TRBV19; d_gene: TRBD2; j_gene: TRBJ2-4; CDR3aa: CASSITGGNIQYF
v_gene: TRBV28; d_gene: NA; j_gene: TRBJ2-3; CDR3aa: CASKRTASTDTQYF
v_gene: TRBV9; d_gene: NA; j_gene: TRBJ2-5; CDR3aa: CASSEGPAKEETQYF
v_gene: TRBV3-1; d_gene: TRBD1; j_gene: TRBJ2-3; CDR3aa: CASSHSMGQDDTDTQYF
v_gene: TRBV28; d_gene: NA; j_gene: TRBJ2-7; CDR3aa: CASSSRDNYEQYF
v_gene: TRBV7-3; d_gene: NA; j_gene: TRBJ2-1; CDR3aa: CASSNGIGQSFRNEQFF
v_gene: TRBV14; d_gene: NA; j_gene: TRBJ2-7; CDR3aa: CASSHSGQRTYEQYF
v_gene: TRBV24-1; d_gene: TRBD2; j_gene: TRBJ2-5; CDR3aa: CATSSAGGAGETQYF
v_gene: TRBV20-1; d_gene: NA; j_gene: TRBJ2-3; CDR3aa: CSAKRFNRGNTDTQYF
v_gene: TRBV28; d_gene: NA; j_gene: TRBJ2-7; CDR3aa: CASNGGSQVYEQYF